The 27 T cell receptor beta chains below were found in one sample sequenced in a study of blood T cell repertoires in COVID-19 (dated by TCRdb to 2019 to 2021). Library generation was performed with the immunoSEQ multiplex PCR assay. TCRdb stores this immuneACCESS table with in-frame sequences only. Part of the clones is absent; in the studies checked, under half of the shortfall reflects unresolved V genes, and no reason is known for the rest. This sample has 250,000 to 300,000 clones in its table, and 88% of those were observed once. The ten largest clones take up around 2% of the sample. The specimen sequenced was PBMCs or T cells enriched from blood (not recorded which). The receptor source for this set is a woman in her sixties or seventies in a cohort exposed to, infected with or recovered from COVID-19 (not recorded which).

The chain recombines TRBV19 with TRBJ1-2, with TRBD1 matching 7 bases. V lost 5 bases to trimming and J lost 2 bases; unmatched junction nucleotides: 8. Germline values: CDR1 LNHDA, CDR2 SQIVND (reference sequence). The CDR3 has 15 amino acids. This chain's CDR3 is CASSLKTGPNYGYTF. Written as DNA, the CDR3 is TGTGCCAGTAGTCTTAAGACAGGGCCGAACTATGGCTACACCTTC.

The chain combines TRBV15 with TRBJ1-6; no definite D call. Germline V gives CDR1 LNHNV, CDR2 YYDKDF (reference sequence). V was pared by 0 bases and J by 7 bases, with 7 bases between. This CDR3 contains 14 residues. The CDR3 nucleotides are TGTGCCACCAGCAGAGATTCGGTGAATTCACCCCTCCACTTT. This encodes CATSRDSVNSPLHF.

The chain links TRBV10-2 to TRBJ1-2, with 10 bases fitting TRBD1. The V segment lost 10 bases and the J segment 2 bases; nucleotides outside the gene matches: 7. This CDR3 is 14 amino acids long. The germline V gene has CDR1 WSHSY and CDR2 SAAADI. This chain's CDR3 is CATVTTGGNYGYTF. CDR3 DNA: TGCGCCACCGTTACGACAGGGGGCAACTATGGCTACACCTTC.

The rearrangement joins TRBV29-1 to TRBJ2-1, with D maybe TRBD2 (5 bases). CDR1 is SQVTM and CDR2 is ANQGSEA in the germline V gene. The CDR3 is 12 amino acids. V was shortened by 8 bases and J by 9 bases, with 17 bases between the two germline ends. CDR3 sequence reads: CSLRSGIGEQFF. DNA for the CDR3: TGCAGCCTGAGGTCGGGGATAGGTGAGCAGTTCTTC.

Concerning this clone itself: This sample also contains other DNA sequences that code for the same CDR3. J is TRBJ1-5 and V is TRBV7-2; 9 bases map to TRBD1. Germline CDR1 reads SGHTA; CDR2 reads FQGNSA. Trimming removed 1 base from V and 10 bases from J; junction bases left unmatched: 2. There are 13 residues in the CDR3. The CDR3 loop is CASSLGQGEPQHF. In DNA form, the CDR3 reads TGTGCCAGCAGCTTAGGACAGGGGGAACCCCAGCATTTT.

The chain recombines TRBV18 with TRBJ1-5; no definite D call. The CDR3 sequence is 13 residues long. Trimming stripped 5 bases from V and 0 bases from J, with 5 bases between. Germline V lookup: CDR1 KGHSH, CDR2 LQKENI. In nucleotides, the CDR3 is TGTGCCAGCTCATACTATAGCAATCAGCCCCAGCATTTT. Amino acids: CASSYYSNQPQHF.

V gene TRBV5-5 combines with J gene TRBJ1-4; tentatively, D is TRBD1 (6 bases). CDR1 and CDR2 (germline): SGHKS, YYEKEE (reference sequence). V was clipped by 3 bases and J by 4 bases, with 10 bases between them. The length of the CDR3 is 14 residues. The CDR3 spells CASSSRGGNEKLFF. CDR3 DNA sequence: TGTGCCAGCAGCTCACGAGGGGGTAATGAAAAACTGTTTTTT.

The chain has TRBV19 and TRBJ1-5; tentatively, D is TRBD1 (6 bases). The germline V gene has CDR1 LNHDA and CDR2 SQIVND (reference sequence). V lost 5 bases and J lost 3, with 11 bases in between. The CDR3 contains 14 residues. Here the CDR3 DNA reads TGTGCCAGTAGTCCGGACAGTTACAATCAGCCCCAGCATTTT. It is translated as CASSPDSYNQPQHF.

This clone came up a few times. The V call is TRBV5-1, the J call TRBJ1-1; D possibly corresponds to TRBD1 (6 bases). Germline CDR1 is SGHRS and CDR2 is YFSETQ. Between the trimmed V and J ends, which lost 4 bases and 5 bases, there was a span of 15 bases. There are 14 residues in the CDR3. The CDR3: CASSAGDRRTEAFF. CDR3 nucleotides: TGCGCCAGCAGCGCTGGAGACAGGCGGACTGAAGCTTTCTTT.

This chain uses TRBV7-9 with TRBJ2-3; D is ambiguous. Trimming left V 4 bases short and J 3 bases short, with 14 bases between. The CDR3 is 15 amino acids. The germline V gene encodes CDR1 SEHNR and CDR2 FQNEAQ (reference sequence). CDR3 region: CASSYVESETDTQYF. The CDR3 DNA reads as TGTGCCAGCAGCTACGTAGAGAGTGAGACAGATACGCAGTATTTT. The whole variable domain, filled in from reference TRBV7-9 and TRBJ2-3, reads DTGVSQNPRHKITKRGQNVTFRCDPISEHNRLYWYRQTLGQGPEFLTYFQNEAQLEKSRLLSDRFSAERPKGSFSTLEIQRTEQGDSAMYLCASSYVESETDTQYFGPGTRLTVL.

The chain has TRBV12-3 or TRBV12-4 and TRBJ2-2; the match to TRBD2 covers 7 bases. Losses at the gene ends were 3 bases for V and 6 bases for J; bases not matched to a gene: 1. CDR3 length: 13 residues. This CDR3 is CASSFRGAGELFF. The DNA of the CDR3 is TGTGCCAGCAGTTTCCGGGGGGCCGGGGAGCTGTTTTTT.

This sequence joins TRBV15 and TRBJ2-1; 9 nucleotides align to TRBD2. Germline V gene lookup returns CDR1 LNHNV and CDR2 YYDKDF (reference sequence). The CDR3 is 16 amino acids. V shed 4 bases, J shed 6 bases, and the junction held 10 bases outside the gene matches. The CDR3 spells CATSILGTSSFNEQFF. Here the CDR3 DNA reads TGTGCCACCAGCATCCTCGGGACTAGCTCGTTCAATGAGCAGTTCTTC. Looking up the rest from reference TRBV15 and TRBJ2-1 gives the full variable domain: DAMVIQNPRYQVTQFGKPVTLSCSQTLNHNVMYWYQQKSSQAPKLLFHYYDKDFNNEADTPDNFQSRRPNTSFCFLDIRSPGLGDTAMYLCATSILGTSSFNEQFFGPGTRLTVL.

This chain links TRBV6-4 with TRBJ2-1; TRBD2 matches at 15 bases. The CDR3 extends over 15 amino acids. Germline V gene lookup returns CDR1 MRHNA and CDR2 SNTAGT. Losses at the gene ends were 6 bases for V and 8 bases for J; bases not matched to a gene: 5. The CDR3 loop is CASSGTSGRRDEQFF. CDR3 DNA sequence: TGTGCCAGCAGCGGGACTAGCGGGAGGAGGGATGAGCAGTTCTTC.

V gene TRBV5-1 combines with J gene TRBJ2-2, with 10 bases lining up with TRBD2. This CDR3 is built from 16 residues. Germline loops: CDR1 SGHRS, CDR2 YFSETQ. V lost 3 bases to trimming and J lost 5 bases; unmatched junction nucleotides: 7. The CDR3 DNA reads TGCGCCAGCAGCTCCCTAACTAGCGGGAATACCGGGGAGCTGTTTTTT. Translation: CASSSLTSGNTGELFF.

CDR3 residues: CASSYSSPLAGGFSYNEQFF. CDR3 nucleotide sequence: TGTGCCAGCAGTTACTCGAGTCCACTAGCGGGAGGTTTCTCCTACAATGAGCAGTTCTTC. This chain connects TRBV6-2 or TRBV6-3 to TRBJ2-1; 12 positions agree with TRBD2. This CDR3 has 20 residues. Germline values: CDR1 MNHEY, CDR2 SVGEGT. The V gene end was trimmed by 0 bases and the J gene end by 0 bases; junction bases not matched to a gene: 9.

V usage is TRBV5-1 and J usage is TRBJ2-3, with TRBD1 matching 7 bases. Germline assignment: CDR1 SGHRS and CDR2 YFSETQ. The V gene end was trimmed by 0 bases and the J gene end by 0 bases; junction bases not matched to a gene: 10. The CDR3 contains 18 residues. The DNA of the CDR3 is TGCGCCAGCAGCTTGGTCCCGGGACAGCTCCCTAGCACAGATACGCAGTATTTT. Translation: CASSLVPGQLPSTDTQYF.

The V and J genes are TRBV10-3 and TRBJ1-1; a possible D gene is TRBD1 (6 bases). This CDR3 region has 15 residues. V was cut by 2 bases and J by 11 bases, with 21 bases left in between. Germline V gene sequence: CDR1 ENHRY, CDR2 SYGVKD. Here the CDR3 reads CAISEQQAGEREAFF. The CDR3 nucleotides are TGTGCCATCAGTGAGCAGCAGGCAGGGGAGAGGGAGGCTTTCTTT.

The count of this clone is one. The CDR3 spells CASSPRGYGYTF. Written as DNA, the CDR3 is TGTGCCAGCTCACCTAGGGGATATGGCTACACCTTC. The gene calls are TRBV18 and TRBJ1-2, with a weak D call TRBD1 (5 bases). V was cut by 3 bases and J by 5 bases, with 7 bases left in between. This CDR3 comprises 12 residues. The V gene's germline CDR1 is KGHSH and CDR2 LQKENI.

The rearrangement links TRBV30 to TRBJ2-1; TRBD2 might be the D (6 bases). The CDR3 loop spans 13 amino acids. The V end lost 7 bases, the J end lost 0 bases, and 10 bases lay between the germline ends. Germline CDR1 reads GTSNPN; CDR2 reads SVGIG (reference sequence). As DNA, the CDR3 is TGTGCCTCGGAGGGTCGCTCCTACAATGAGCAGTTCTTC. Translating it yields CASEGRSYNEQFF.

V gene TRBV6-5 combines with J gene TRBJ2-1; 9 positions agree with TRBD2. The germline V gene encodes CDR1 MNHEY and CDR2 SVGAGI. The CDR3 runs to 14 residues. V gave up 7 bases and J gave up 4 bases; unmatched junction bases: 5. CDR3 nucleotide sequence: TGTGCCAGCAAACGCGGGAGGGATTACAATGAGCAGTTCTTC. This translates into CASKRGRDYNEQFF.

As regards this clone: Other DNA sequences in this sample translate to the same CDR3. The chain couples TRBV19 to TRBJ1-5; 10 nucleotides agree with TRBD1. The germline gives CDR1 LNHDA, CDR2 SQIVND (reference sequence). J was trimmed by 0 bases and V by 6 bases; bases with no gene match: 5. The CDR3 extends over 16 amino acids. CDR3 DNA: TGTGCCAGTAGCGACAGGGGGCCCTATAGCAATCAGCCCCAGCATTTT. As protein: CASSDRGPYSNQPQHF.

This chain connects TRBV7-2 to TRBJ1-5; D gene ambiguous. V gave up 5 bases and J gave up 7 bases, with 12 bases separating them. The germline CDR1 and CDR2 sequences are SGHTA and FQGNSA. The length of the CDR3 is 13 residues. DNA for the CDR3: TGTGCCAGCAGCGAAAGGTCAGGACAGCCCCAGCATTTT. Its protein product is CASSERSGQPQHF.

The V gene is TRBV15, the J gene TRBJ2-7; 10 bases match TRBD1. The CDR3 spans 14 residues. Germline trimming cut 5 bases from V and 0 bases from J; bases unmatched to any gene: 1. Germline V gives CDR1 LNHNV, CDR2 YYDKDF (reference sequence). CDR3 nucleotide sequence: TGTGCCACCAGCTGGGACAGGGGCTCCTACGAGCAGTACTTC. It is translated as CATSWDRGSYEQYF.

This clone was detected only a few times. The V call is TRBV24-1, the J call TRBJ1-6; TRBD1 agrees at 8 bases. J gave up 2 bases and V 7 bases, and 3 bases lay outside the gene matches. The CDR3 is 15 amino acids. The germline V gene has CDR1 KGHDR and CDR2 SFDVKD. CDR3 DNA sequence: TGTGCCACCAGGACAGGGGCTCCCTATAATTCACCCCTCCACTTT. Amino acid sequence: CATRTGAPYNSPLHF.

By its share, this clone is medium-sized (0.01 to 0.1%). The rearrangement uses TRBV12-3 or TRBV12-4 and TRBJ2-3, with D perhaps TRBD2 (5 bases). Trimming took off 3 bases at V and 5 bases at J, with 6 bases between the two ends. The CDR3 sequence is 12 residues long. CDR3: CASSFSGDTQYF. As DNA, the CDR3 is TGTGCCAGCAGTTTCAGCGGAGATACGCAGTATTTT.

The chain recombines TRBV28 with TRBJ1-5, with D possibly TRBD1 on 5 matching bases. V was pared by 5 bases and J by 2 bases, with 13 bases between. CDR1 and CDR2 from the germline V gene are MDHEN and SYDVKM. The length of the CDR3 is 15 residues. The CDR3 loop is CASSTDRRGNQPQHF. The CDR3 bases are TGTGCCAGCAGTACCGACAGAAGGGGCAATCAGCCCCAGCATTTT.

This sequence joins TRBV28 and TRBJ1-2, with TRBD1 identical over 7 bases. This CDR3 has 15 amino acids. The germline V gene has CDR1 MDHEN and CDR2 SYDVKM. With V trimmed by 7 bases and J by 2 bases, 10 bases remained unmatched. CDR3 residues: CASTNSGQMNYGYTF. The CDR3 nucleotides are TGTGCCAGCACCAATTCGGGACAGATGAACTATGGCTACACCTTC.